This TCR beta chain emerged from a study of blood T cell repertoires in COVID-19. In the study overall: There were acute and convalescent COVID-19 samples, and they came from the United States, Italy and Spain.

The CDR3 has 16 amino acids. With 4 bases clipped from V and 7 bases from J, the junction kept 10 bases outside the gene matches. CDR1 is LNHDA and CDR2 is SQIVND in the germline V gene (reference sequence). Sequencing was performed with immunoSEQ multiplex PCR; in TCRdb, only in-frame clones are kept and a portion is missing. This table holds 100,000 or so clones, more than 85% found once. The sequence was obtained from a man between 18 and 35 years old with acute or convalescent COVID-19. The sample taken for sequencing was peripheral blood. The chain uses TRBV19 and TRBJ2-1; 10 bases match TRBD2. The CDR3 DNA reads TGTGCCAGTAGTAGTCCTGGGTATAGCGGGAGGAATGAGCAGTTCTTC. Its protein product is CASSSPGYSGRNEQFF.